The clone carrying this T cell receptor (beta chain) was observed a single time. The record originates from a study of T cell responses to AZD1222 COVID-19 vaccine. The CDR3 contains 13 residues. In germline, CDR1 is MDHEN, CDR2 SYDVKM. Trimming took off 5 bases at V and 1 base at J, with 8 bases between the two ends. Data came from immunoSEQ multiplex PCR; TCRdb stores just in-frame clones and leaves some out. The data contain more than 110,000 clones, 85% to 95% of them seen just once; the ten biggest clones take up 4.5% to 5.5%. Sequenced here: peripheral blood, sampled on day 0 of AZD1222 vaccination. The chain carries TRBV28 and TRBJ1-2, with TRBD1 as a possible D gene (5 bases). This clonotype was obtained from an adult in good health. The CDR3 DNA follows: TGTGCCAGCAGTCAAGGGGTTAACTATGGCTACACCTTC. It encodes CASSQGVNYGYTF.